The 6 T cell receptor beta chains below all came from one sample that was sequenced in a study of OX40 agonist ivuxolimab in advanced cancers. Produced via immunoSEQ multiplex PCR; TCRdb's table is partial and in-frame only. Among about 27,000 clones listed, under 90% were seen once. The sequenced sample was CD4+ or CD8+ T cells sorted from blood, obtained in a trial of the OX40 agonist ivuxolimab. The receptors shown here come from an adult with an advanced solid tumor such as melanoma, head and neck, liver or kidney cancer.

The gene calls are TRBV11-2 and TRBJ1-1; TRBD1 matches 10 bases. The junction had 5 bases not matched to a gene; V was cut back by 5 bases and J by 5 bases. The CDR3 loop spans 14 amino acids. Per germline, CDR1 SGHAT and CDR2 FQNNGV. The CDR3 DNA is TGTGCCAGCAGCACCTGGACAGGGGGAACTGAAGCTTTCTTT. Translated, it gives CASSTWTGGTEAFF.

The chain has TRBV4-1 and TRBJ2-1; tentatively, D is TRBD2 (5 bases). The CDR3 has 14 residues. The V gene's germline CDR1 is MGHRA and CDR2 YSYEKL. V was trimmed by 3 bases and J by 6 bases, leaving 12 bases between them. The CDR3 nucleotides are TGCGCCAGCAGCCACCCGGAGGCTCCCAATGAGCAGTTCTTC. Translated: CASSHPEAPNEQFF.

The chain recombines TRBV19 with TRBJ1-6; D is ambiguous. In germline, CDR1 is LNHDA, CDR2 SQIVND (reference sequence). The CDR3 is 16 residues long. V was pared by 3 bases and J by 1 base, with 10 bases between. The CDR3 here is CASSISNPSYNSPLHF. The CDR3 nucleotides read TGTGCCAGTAGTATCAGTAATCCATCCTATAATTCACCCCTCCACTTT.

The chain has TRBV27 and TRBJ1-4, with D unresolved. The CDR3 has 15 amino acids. In germline, CDR1 is MNHEY, CDR2 SMNVEV (reference sequence). Trimming left V 3 bases short and J 4 bases short, with 12 bases between. CDR3 protein: CASSFVGGNNEKLFF. The DNA of the CDR3 is TGTGCCAGCAGTTTTGTGGGCGGCAATAATGAAAAACTGTTTTTT.

This clone was counted a few times. The gene calls are TRBV4-1 and TRBJ2-1, with D unclear. This CDR3 is built from 16 residues. Per the germline V gene, CDR1 is MGHRA and CDR2 is YSYEKL. V was trimmed by 1 base and J by 10 bases, leaving 20 bases between them. Here the CDR3 DNA reads TGCGCCAGCAGCCAAGTTCTTAGCACCTCCTCCCGAGAGCAGTTCTTC. Residues: CASSQVLSTSSREQFF.

The gene calls are TRBV2 and TRBJ2-5; 8 nucleotides match TRBD2. Germline CDR1 and CDR2: SNHLY and FYNNEI. This CDR3 is built from 18 residues. With 4 bases clipped from V and 5 bases from J, the junction kept 18 bases outside the gene matches. CDR3 loop: CASSGTLAGGPSVETQYF. DNA for the CDR3: TGTGCCAGCAGTGGGACTTTGGCGGGGGGCCCCTCGGTGGAGACCCAGTACTTC.